The 8 T cell receptor beta chains reported below all come from one sample, sequenced in a study of OX40 agonist ivuxolimab in advanced cancers. Repertoires were generated with immunoSEQ multiplex PCR, while TCRdb's copy carries only in-frame clones and drops some. The data contain approximately 28,000 clones, 80% to 95% of them singletons. This specimen consisted of CD4+ or CD8+ T cells sorted from blood, obtained in a trial of the OX40 agonist ivuxolimab. These receptors all come from an adult with an advanced solid tumor such as melanoma, head and neck, liver or kidney cancer.

This chain links TRBV19 with TRBJ1-2, with TRBD1 matching over 8 bases. Germline assignment: CDR1 LNHDA and CDR2 SQIVND (reference sequence). Trimming took 5 bases from V and 6 from J; bases not matched to a gene: 11. This CDR3 has 15 amino acids. The CDR3 here is CASSSYTGGMNGYTF. In nucleotides, the CDR3 is TGTGCCAGTAGTTCCTATACAGGGGGAATGAATGGCTACACCTTC.

This rearrangement joins TRBV19 to TRBJ2-3; possible D gene TRBD1, 6 bases. V lost 7 bases to trimming and J lost 6 bases, with 17 bases between them. The CDR3 runs to 14 residues. Germline CDR1 LNHDA, CDR2 SQIVND (reference sequence). CDR3 sequence: CASTGAREMDTQYF. CDR3 bases: TGTGCCAGTACAGGGGCCCGCGAAATGGATACGCAGTATTTT.

The rearrangement joins TRBV29-1 to TRBJ2-1, with D unresolved. From germline, CDR1 is SQVTM and CDR2 ANQGSEA. Trimming stripped 5 bases from V and 5 bases from J, with 10 bases between. CDR3 length: 12 residues. This CDR3 is CSVYSEDNEQFF. CDR3 DNA: TGCAGCGTTTACTCCGAAGACAATGAGCAGTTCTTC.

This clone was detected a few times. The CDR3 DNA is TGTGCCAGTAGTATTCAAGCTAACTATGGCTACACCTTC. Its translation is CASSIQANYGYTF. The chain links TRBV19 to TRBJ1-2; D unclear. The V gene's germline CDR1 is LNHDA and CDR2 SQIVND (reference sequence). Trimming took 3 bases from V and 0 from J, leaving 5 bases between them. The CDR3 loop spans 13 amino acids.

The V gene is TRBV13, the J gene TRBJ1-6; D is uncertain. The V gene's germline CDR1 is PRHDT and CDR2 FYEKMQ (reference sequence). The CDR3 consists of 15 residues. Between the trimmed V and J ends, which lost 5 bases and 9 bases, there was a span of 17 bases. The DNA of the CDR3 is TGTGCCAGCAGCCAGGCCTTTGCCTTAATTTCACCCCTCCACTTT. Amino acid sequence: CASSQAFALISPLHF.

This clone was observed once. The V call is TRBV5-6, the J call TRBJ1-4; D call uncertain. Trimming cost V 0 bases and J 3 bases, with 6 bases left between them. The germline CDR1 and CDR2 sequences are SGHDT and YYEEEE. This CDR3 region has 14 residues. CDR3 in DNA: TGTGCCAGCAGCTTGGTTACTGCTAATGAAAAACTGTTTTTT. Protein: CASSLVTANEKLFF.

The chain links TRBV4-1 to TRBJ2-7; the D gene is possibly TRBD2 (7 bases). The CDR3 length is 16 residues. CDR1 and CDR2 from the germline V gene are MGHRA and YSYEKL. V dropped 1 base and J dropped 4 bases, with 17 bases sitting between them. The CDR3 reads CASSQGGAGAGYEQYF. The CDR3 DNA reads as TGCGCCAGCAGCCAAGGGGGGGCAGGAGCGGGATACGAGCAGTACTTC.

The V call is TRBV10-3, the J call TRBJ1-2, with TRBD1 identical over 9 bases. Germline trimming cut 6 bases from V and 0 bases from J; bases unmatched to any gene: 2. CDR1 is ENHRY, CDR2 SYGVKD, per germline. CDR3 length equals 14 residues. The CDR3 DNA sequence: TGTGCCATCAGAAGACAGGGGGCTAACTATGGCTACACCTTC. It translates to CAIRRQGANYGYTF.